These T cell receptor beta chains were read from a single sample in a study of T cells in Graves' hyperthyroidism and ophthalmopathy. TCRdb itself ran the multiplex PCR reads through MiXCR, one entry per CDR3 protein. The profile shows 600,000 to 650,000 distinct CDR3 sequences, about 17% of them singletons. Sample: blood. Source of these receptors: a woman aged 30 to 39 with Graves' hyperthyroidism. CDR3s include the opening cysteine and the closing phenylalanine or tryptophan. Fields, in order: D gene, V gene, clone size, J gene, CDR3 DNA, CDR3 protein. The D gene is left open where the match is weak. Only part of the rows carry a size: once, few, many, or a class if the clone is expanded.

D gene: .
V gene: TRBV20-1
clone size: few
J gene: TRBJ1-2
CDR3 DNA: TGCAGTGCCCGCGCCCGGGGGCGCTGGGGCTACACCTTC
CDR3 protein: CSARARGRWGYTF

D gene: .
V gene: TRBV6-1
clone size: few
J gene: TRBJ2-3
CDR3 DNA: TGTGCCATCAAGGGGGAAGCGACAGATACGCAGTATTTT
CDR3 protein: CAIKGEATDTQYF

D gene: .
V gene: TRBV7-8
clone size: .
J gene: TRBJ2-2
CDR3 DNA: TGTGCCAGCAGCTTACAAGTAGAGACCCTCGCGAACACCGGGGAGCTGTTTTTT
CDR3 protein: CASSLQVETLANTGELFF

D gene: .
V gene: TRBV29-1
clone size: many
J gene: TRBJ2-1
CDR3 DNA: TGCAGCGTTGAGCATGGGGTAGCGGCCTGGGATGAGCAGTTCTTC
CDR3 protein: CSVEHGVAAWDEQFF

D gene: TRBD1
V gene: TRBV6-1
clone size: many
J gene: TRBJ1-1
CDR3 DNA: TGTGCCAGCAGTACGATATACAGGGGAAACACTGAAGCTTTCTTT
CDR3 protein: CASSTIYRGNTEAFF

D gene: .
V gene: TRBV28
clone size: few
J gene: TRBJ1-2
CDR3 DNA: TGTGCCAGCAGGGGCGGGGGGGGAGACTATGGCTACACCTTC
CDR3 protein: CASRGGGGDYGYTF

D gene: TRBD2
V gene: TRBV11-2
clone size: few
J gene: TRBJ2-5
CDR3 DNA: TGTGCCAGCAGCTTGGGAGGTAGCGGGAGGGCAAAAGAGACCCAGTACTTC
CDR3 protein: CASSLGGSGRAKETQYF

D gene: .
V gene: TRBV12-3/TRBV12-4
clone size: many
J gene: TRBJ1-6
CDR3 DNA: TGTGCCAGCAGTTTTGGGAGTGGGGCGTCACCCCTCCACTTT
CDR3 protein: CASSFGSGASPLHF

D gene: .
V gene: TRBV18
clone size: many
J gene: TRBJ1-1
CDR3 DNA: TGTGCCAGCTCACCCACCGGGATGGTTCAGACTGAAGCTTTCTTT
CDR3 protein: CASSPTGMVQTEAFF

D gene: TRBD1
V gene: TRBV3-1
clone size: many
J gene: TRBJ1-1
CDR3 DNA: TGTGCCAGCAGCACCACCGGGACAGGGACTGAAGCTTTCTTT
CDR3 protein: CASSTTGTGTEAFF

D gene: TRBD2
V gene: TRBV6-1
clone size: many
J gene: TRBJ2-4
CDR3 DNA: TGTGCCCCCGAGACGGGTAGCGGGCTCCTGTCCCCCGGACACCCCAACATTCAGTACTTC
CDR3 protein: CAPETGSGLLSPGHPNIQYF

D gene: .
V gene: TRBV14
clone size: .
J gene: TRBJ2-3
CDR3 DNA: TGTGCCAGCAGCCAAGACCCAGCGGAGACCACAGATACGCAGTATTTT
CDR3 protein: CASSQDPAETTDTQYF

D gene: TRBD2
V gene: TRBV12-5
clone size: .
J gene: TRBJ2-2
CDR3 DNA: TGTGCTAGTGGTTTATCCTCCCTAGCGGGACTCACCGGGGAGCTGTTTTTT
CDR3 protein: CASGLSSLAGLTGELFF

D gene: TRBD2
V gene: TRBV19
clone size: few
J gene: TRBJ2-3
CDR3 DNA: TGTGCCAGTACCCCTCGGTCTAGCGGGAGTGGCGTAACAGATACGCAGTATTTT
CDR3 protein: CASTPRSSGSGVTDTQYF

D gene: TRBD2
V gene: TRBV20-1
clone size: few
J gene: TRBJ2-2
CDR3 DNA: TGCAGTGTTCCGGGACTAGCGTCCGGGGAGCTGTTTTTT
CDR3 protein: CSVPGLASGELFF

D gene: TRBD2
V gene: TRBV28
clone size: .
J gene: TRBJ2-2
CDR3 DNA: TGTGCCAGCAGTTTAGGAGGCGGGAGGGCCGGGGAGCTGTTTTTT
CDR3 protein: CASSLGGGRAGELFF

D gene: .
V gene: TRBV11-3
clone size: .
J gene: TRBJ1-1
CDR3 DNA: TGTGCCAGCAGCTCCGGAGGGATCGGAGCTTTCTTT
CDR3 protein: CASSSGGIGAFF

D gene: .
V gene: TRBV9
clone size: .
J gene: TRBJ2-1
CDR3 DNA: TGTGCCAGCAGCGTCCGCGTCGGCGGGATCTACAATGAGCAGTTCTTC
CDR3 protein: CASSVRVGGIYNEQFF

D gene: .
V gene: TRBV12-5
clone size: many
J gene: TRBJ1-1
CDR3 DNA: TGTGCTAGTGGTTTGATCGGATTCACTGAAGCTTTCTTT
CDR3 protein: CASGLIGFTEAFF

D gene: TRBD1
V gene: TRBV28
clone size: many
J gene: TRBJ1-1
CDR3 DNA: TGTGCCAGCAGCCTTCCGACAGGGGCGCCAGCTGAAGCTTTCTTT
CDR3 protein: CASSLPTGAPAEAFF

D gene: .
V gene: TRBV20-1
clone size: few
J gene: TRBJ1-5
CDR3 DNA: TGCAGTGCTTTGGATAAGATGGCGTCCAGGGTGGATCAGCCCCAGCATTTT
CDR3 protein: CSALDKMASRVDQPQHF

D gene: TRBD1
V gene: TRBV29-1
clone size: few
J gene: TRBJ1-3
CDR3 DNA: TGCAGCGTTATGGGTGGGACAGTCTCTGGAAACACCATATATTTT
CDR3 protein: CSVMGGTVSGNTIYF

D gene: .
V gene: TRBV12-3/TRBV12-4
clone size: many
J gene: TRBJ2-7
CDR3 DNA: TGTGCCAGCAGCCCCTTGTTGGGCGGTCAGAGCTCCTACGAGCAGTACTTC
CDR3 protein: CASSPLLGGQSSYEQYF

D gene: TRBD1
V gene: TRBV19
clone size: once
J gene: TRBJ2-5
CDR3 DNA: TGTGCCAGTAGTATGACAGGGACCCAAGAGACCCAGTACTTC
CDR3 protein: CASSMTGTQETQYF

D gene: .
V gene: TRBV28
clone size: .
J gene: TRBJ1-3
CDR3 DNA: TGTGCCAGCAGTTTAACCCCCCCCAAAGCTGGAAACACCATATATTTT
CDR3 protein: CASSLTPPKAGNTIYF

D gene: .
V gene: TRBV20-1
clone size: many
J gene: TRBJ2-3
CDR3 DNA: TGCAGTGCTAGCGTTCAGCAGGGGTTCTCTAGCACAGATACGCAGTATTTT
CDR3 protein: CSASVQQGFSSTDTQYF

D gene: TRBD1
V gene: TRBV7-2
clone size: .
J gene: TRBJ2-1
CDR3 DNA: TGTGCCAGCAGCCCGGGACAGGCACACAATGAGCAGTTCTTC
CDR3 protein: CASSPGQAHNEQFF

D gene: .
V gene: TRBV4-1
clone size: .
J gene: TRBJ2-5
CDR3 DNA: TGCGCCAGCAGCCAAGTACCCCCGAGGGGTCAAGAGACCCAGTACTTC
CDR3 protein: CASSQVPPRGQETQYF

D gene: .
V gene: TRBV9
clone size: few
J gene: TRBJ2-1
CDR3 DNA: TGTGCCAGCAGCGTTGGCGGGCTTAGCTCCTACAATGAGCAGTTCTTC
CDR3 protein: CASSVGGLSSYNEQFF